This TCR beta chain was sequenced during a study of T cell repertoires in cytomegalovirus infection. The overall study: Both a matching HLA type and CMV infection were indicated by public TCR beta signatures.

V gave up 7 bases and J gave up 5 bases; unmatched junction bases: 3. The CDR3 spans 13 residues. Germline-derived CDR1 and CDR2 are SQVTM and ANQGSEA. TCRdb redid the calling of the reads with MiXCR, one entry per CDR3 protein. The table lists roughly 280,000 distinct CDR3 sequences, about 13% of them singletons, with around 8.1% in the top ten. Study-level results: CMV carriers with the relevant HLA were identified by cumulative public TCR beta family frequency. HLA-C-restricted CMV clonotypes gave the most frequent clonotype in two of eight donors.

The table lists this clonotype with many counts. The antigen is unknown. The chain employs TRBV29-1 and TRBJ2-5; 14 bases are shared with TRBD2. The TCR comes from a human donor in good health (CMV status not recorded). Some clones in this sample may be carry-over from other donors' samples. The sample taken for sequencing was PBMCs. CDR3 bases: TGCAGCGGACTAGCGGGAGGGGGGGAGACCCAGTACTTC. It encodes CSGLAGGGETQYF.